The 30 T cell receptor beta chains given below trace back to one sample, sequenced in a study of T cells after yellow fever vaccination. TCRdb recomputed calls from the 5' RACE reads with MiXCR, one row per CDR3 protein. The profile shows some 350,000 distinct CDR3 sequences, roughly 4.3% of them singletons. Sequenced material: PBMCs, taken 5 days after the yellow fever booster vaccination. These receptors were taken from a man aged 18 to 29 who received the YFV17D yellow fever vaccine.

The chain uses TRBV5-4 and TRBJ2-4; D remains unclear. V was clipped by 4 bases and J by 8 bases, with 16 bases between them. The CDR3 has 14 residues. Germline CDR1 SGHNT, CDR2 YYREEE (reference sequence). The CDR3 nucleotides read TGTGCCAGCAGCCTATCCGAAACAAGGGACATTCAGTACTTC. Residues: CASSLSETRDIQYF.

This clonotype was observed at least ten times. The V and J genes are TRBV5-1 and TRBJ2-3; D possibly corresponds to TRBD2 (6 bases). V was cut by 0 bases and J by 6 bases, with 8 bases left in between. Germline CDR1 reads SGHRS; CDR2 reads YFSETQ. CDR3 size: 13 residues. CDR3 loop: CASSLEAGDTQYF. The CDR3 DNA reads TGCGCCAGCAGCTTGGAGGCGGGGGATACGCAGTATTTT. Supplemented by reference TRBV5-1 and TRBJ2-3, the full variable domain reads KAGVTQTPRYLIKTRGQQVTLSCSPISGHRSVSWYQQTPGQGLQFLFEYFSETQRNKGNFPGRFSGRQFSNSRSEMNVSTLELGDSALYLCASSLEAGDTQYFGPGTRLTVL.

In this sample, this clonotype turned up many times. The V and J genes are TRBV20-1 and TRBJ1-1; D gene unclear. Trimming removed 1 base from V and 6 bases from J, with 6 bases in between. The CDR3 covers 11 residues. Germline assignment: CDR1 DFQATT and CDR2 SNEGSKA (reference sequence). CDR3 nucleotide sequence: TGCAGTGCTAGAGTTTTGCCTGAAGCTTTCTTT. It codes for CSARVLPEAFF.

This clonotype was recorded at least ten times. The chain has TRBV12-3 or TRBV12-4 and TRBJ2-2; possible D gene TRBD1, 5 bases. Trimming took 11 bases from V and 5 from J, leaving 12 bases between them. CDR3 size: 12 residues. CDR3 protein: CALGKGTGELFF. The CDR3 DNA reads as TGTGCCCTGGGAAAGGGGACCGGGGAGCTGTTTTTT.

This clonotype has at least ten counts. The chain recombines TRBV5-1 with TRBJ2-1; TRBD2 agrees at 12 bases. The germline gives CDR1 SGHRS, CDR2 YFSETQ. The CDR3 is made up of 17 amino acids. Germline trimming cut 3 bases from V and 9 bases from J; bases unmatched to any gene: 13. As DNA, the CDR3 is TGCGCCAGCAGCTACCCTAGCGGGGGGGCCGTGGTCGGTGAGCAGTTCTTC. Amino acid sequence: CASSYPSGGAVVGEQFF.

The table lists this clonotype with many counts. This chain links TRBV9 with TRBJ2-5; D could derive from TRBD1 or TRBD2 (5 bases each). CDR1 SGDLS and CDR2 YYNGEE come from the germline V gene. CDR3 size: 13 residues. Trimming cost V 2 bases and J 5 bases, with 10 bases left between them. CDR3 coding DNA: TGTGCCAGCAGCGTTTACGGGACGGAGACCCAGTACTTC. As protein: CASSVYGTETQYF.

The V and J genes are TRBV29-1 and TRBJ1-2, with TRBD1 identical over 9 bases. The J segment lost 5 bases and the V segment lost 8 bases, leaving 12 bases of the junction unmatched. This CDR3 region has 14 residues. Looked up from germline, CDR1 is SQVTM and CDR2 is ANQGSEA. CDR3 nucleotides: TGCAGCTTTGGGGATTCGGGACAGGGATATGGCTACACCTTC. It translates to CSFGDSGQGYGYTF. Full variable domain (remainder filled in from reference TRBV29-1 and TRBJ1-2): SAVISQKPSRDICQRGTSLTIQCQVDSQVTMMFWYRQQPGQSLTLIATANQGSEATYESGFVIDKFPISRPNLTFSTLTVSNMSPEDSSIYLCSFGDSGQGYGYTFGSGTRLTVV.

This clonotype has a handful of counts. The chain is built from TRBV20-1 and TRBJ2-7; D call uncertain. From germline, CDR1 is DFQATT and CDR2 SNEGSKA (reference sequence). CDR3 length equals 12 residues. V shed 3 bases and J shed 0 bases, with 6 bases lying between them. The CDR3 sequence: CSARWVSYEQYF. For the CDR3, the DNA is TGCAGTGCTAGGTGGGTCTCCTACGAGCAGTACTTC.

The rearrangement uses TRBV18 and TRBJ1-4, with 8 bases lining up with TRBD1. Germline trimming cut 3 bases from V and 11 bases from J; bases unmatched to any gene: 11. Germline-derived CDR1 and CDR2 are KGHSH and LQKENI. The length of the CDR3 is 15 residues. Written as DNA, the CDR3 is TGTGCCAGCTCACCGCGGACAGGGAATATGGTGAAACTGTTTTTT. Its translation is CASSPRTGNMVKLFF.

As DNA, the CDR3 is TGTGCCAGCAGTCCGGCGGCAGGGAGGAACACTGAAGCTTTCTTT. This encodes CASSPAAGRNTEAFF. This rearrangement joins TRBV6-6 to TRBJ1-1, with D possibly matching TRBD1 (5 bases). V was clipped by 5 bases and J by 1 base, with 14 bases between them. The CDR3 is made up of 15 amino acids. CDR1 and CDR2 (germline): MNHNY, SVGAGI (reference sequence).

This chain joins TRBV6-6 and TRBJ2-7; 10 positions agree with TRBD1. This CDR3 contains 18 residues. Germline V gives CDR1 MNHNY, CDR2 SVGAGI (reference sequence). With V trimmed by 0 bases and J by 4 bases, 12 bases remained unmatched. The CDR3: CASSYSLEPRDRGYEQYV. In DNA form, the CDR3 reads TGTGCCAGCAGTTACTCACTTGAACCCCGGGACAGGGGATACGAGCAGTACGTC.

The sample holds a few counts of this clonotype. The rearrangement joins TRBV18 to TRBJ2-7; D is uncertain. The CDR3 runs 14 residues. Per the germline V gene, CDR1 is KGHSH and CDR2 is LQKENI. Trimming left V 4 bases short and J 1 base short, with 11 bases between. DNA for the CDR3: TGTGCCAGCTCACAATCCGACAATTCCTACGAGCAGTACGTC. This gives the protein CASSQSDNSYEQYV.

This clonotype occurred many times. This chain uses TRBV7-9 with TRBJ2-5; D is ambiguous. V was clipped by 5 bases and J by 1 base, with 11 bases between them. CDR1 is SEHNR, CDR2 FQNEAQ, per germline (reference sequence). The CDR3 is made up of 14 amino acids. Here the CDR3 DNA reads TGTGCCAGCAGCCCCGCGACCGTCCAAGAGACCCAGTACTTC. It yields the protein CASSPATVQETQYF.

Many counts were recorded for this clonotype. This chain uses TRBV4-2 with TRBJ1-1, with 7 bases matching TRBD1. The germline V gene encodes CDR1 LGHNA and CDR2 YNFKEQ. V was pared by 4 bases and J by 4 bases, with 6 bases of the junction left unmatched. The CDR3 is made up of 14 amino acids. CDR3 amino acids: CASSLTGVGTEAFF. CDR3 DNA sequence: TGTGCCAGCAGCCTAACAGGGGTGGGCACTGAAGCTTTCTTT.

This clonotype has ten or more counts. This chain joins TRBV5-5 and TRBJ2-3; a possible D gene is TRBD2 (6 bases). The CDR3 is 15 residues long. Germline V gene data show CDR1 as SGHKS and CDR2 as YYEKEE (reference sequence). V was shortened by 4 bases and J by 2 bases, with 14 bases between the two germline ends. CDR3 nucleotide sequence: TGTGCCAGCAGCATACCTCGGGGGACCACAGATACGCAGTATTTT. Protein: CASSIPRGTTDTQYF.

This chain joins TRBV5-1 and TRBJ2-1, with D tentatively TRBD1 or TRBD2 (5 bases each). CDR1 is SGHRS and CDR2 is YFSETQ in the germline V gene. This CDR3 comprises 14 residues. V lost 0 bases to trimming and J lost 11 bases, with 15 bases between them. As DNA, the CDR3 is TGCGCCAGCAGCTTGGTACAATCCGAGGGGAAGCAGTTCTTC. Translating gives CASSLVQSEGKQFF.

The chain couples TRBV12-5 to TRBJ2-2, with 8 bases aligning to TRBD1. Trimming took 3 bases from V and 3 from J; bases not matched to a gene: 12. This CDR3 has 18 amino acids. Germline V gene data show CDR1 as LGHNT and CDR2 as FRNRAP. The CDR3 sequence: CASGFFAQGGRDTGELFF. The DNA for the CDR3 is TGTGCTAGTGGTTTTTTCGCACAGGGGGGTCGAGACACCGGGGAGCTGTTTTTT.

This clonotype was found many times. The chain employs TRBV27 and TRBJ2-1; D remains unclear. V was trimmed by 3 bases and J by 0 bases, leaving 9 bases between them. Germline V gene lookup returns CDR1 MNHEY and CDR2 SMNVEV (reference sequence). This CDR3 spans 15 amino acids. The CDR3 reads CASSLGLSSYNEQFF. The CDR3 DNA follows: TGTGCCAGCAGTTTGGGGTTGAGCTCCTACAATGAGCAGTTCTTC.

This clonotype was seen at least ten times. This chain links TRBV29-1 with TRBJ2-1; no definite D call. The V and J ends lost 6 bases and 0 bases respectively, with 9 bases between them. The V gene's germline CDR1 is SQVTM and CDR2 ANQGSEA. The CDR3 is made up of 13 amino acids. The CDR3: CSVGPSSYNEQFF. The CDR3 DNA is TGCAGCGTAGGGCCCAGCTCCTACAATGAGCAGTTCTTC.

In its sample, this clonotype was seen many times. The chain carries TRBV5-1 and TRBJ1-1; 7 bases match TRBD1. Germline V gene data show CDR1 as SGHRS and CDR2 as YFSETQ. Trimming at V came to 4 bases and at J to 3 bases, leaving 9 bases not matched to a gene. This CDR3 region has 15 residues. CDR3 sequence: CASSRTGGDDTEAFF. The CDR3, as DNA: TGCGCCAGCAGCCGGACAGGAGGGGATGACACTGAAGCTTTCTTT. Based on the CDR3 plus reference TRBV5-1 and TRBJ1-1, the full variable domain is KAGVTQTPRYLIKTRGQQVTLSCSPISGHRSVSWYQQTPGQGLQFLFEYFSETQRNKGNFPGRFSGRQFSNSRSEMNVSTLELGDSALYLCASSRTGGDDTEAFFGQGTRLTVV.

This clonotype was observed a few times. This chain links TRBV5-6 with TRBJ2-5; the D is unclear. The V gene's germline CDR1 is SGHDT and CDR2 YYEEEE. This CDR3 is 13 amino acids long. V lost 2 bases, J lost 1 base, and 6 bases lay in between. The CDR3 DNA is TGTGCCAGCAGCTTAATGAGCCAAGAGACCCAGTACTTC. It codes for CASSLMSQETQYF.

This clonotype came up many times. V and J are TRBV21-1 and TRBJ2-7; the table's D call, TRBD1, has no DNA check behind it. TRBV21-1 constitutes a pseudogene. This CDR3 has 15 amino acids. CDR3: CASSKGGTVIYEQYV. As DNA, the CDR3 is TGTGCCAGCAGCAAAGGGGGGACAGTAATCTACGAGCAGTACGTC.

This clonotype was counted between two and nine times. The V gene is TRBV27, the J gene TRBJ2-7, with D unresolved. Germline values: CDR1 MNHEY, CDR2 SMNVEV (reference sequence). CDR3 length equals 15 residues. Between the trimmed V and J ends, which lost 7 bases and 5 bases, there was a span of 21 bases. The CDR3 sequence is CASKQSQGFKNEQYF. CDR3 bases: TGTGCCAGCAAACAGTCTCAAGGTTTCAAAAACGAGCAGTACTTC.

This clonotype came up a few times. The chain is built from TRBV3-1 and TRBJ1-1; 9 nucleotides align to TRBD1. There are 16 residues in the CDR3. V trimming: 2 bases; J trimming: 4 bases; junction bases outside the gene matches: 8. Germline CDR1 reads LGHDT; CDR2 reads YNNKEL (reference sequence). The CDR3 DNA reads TGTGCCAGCAGCCAACCCGGACAGGGGATTGGCACTGAAGCTTTCTTT. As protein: CASSQPGQGIGTEAFF. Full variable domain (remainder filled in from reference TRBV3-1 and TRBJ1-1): DTAVSQTPKYLVTQMGNDKSIKCEQNLGHDTMYWYKQDSKKFLKIMFSYNNKELIINETVPNRFSPKSPDKAHLNLHINSLELGDSAVYFCASSQPGQGIGTEAFFGQGTRLTVV.

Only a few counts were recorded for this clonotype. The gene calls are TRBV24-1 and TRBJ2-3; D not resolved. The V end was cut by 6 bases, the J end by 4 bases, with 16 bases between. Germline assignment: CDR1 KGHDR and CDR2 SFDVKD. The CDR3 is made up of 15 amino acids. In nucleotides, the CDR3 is TGTGCCACCAGTAGCCGGGCCCCGGTGGCAGATACGCAGTATTTT. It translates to CATSSRAPVADTQYF.

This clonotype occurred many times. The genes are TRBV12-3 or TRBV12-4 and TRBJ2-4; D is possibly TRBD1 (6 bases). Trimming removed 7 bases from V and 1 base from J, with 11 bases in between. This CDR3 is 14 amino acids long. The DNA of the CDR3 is TGTGCCAGCACCAGGGGATCCGCCAAAAACATTCAGTACTTC. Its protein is CASTRGSAKNIQYF.

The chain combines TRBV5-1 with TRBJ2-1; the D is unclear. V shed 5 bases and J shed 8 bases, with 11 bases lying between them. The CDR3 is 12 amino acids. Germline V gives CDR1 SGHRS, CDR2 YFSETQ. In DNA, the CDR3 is TGCGCCAGCAGTCTGGGTATTGATGAGCAGTTCTTC. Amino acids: CASSLGIDEQFF.

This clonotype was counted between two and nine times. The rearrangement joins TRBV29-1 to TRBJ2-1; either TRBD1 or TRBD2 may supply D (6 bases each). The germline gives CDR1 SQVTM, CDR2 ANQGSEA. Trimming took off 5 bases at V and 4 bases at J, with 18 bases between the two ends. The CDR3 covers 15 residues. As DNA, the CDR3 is TGCAGCGTTCGGGGCAGGGGAGGAATTTACAATGAGCAGTTCTTC. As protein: CSVRGRGGIYNEQFF.

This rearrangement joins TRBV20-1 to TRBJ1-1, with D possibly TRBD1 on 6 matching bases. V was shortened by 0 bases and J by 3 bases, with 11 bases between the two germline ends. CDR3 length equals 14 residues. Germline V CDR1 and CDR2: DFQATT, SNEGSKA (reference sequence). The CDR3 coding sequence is TGCAGTGCTAGAGATGTGGCAGGGGACACTGAAGCTTTCTTT. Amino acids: CSARDVAGDTEAFF.

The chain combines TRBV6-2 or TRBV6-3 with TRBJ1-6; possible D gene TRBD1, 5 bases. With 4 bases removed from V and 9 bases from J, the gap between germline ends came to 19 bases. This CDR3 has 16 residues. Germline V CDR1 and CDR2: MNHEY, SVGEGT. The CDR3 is CASSSTIRVIASPLHF. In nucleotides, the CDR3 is TGTGCCAGCAGTTCGACCATCAGGGTAATTGCTTCACCCCTCCACTTT.